Following are 24 T cell receptor beta chains from one sample sequenced in a study of T cells in Graves' hyperthyroidism and ophthalmopathy. TCR beta CDR3 region amplification was performed from RNA transcripts. TCR CDR3 underwent first-round RT-PCR with the HTBI primer set. TCRdb processed the multiplex PCR reads anew with MiXCR; each CDR3 protein has one entry. The sample has approximately 400,000 distinct CDR3 sequences; roughly 25% are singletons. Sequencing was performed on blood. The receptor set was obtained from a man aged 45-65 years with Graves' hyperthyroidism.

In this sample, this clonotype turned up a few times. This rearrangement joins TRBV6-1 to TRBJ1-4; no clear D gene. Trimming left V 4 bases short and J 5 bases short, with 8 bases between. Per germline, CDR1 MNHNS and CDR2 SASEGT. The CDR3 runs to 13 residues. The CDR3 protein is CASSGHLNEKLFF. CDR3 nucleotides: TGTGCCAGCAGTGGTCATCTAAATGAAAAACTGTTTTTT.

This sequence joins TRBV7-2 and TRBJ2-2, with TRBD1 identical over 9 bases. Germline loops: CDR1 SGHTA, CDR2 FQGNSA. There are 16 residues in the CDR3. The V segment lost 1 base and the J segment 7 bases; nucleotides outside the gene matches: 7. The CDR3 loop reads CASSLGTGAGGGELFF. The CDR3 DNA sequence: TGTGCCAGCAGCTTAGGGACAGGGGCAGGCGGCGGGGAGCTGTTTTTT.

V is TRBV19 and J is TRBJ1-5; D is unresolved. Germline values: CDR1 LNHDA, CDR2 SQIVND (reference sequence). V shed 7 bases and J shed 1 base, with 14 bases lying between them. The CDR3 length is 15 residues. The CDR3 is CASTLGGRSNQPQHF. The CDR3 DNA reads as TGTGCCAGTACCCTAGGAGGTCGGAGCAATCAGCCCCAGCATTTT.

The genes are TRBV19 and TRBJ1-2, with 7 nucleotides matching TRBD1. The CDR3 runs 14 residues. The V gene's germline CDR1 is LNHDA and CDR2 SQIVND (reference sequence). V dropped 7 bases and J dropped 4; count of bases not matched to a gene: 9. The CDR3 bases are TGTGCCAGTAAGGCGGGGACAGCTGTCTATGGCTACACCTTC. This sequence encodes CASKAGTAVYGYTF.

The rearrangement joins TRBV12-3 or TRBV12-4 to TRBJ2-5; 7 bases agree with TRBD2. This CDR3 has 15 amino acids. V shed 10 bases, J shed 3 bases, and the junction held 14 bases outside the gene matches. The CDR3 protein is CAITVAGDPKETQYF. CDR3 sequence (DNA): TGTGCCATTACCGTGGCGGGAGACCCGAAAGAGACCCAGTACTTC.

This clonotype has at least ten counts. Here the CDR3 reads CASSYDFRNEQFF. CDR3 coding DNA: TGCGCCAGCAGCTACGATTTCAGGAATGAGCAGTTCTTC. The chain is built from TRBV5-1 and TRBJ2-1; D call uncertain. The CDR3 length is 13 residues. CDR1 is SGHRS and CDR2 is YFSETQ in the germline V gene. V gave up 3 bases and J gave up 7 bases, with 11 bases separating them.

Only a few counts were recorded for this clonotype. J is TRBJ1-2 and V is TRBV14; 12 bases map to TRBD1. V was pared by 2 bases and J by 4 bases, with 5 bases of the junction left unmatched. This CDR3 has 16 amino acids. Germline lookup yields CDR1 SGHDN and CDR2 FVKESK. The CDR3, as DNA: TGTGCCAGCAGCCAACTCGGGACAGGGGGCGCCTATGGCTACACCTTC. The encoded protein is CASSQLGTGGAYGYTF.

V and J are TRBV24-1 and TRBJ2-3, with 8 bases aligning to TRBD1. Germline values: CDR1 KGHDR, CDR2 SFDVKD. This CDR3 spans 15 amino acids. V was pared by 5 bases and J by 6 bases, with 9 bases of the junction left unmatched. The CDR3 reads CATSGQGADWDTQYF. The CDR3 region has the DNA TGTGCCACCAGTGGTCAGGGGGCCGACTGGGATACGCAGTATTTT.

The genes are TRBV7-9 and TRBJ2-1; 9 nucleotides agree with TRBD2. CDR1 is SEHNR, CDR2 FQNEAQ, per germline (reference sequence). The CDR3 spans 13 residues. Trimming took 4 bases from V and 13 from J; bases not matched to a gene: 8. The CDR3 bases are TGTGCCAGCAGCTCGGTGGCGGGAGGGGATCAGTTCTTC. It translates to CASSSVAGGDQFF.

Ten or more counts support this clonotype. The chain is built from TRBV3-1 and TRBJ2-1; 10 nucleotides align to TRBD2. Germline-derived CDR1 and CDR2 are LGHDT and YNNKEL (reference sequence). J gave up 8 bases and V 5 bases, and 9 bases lay outside the gene matches. This CDR3 is built from 15 residues. CDR3 region: CASSYPSGRKDEQFF. CDR3 sequence (DNA): TGTGCCAGCAGCTATCCTAGCGGGAGAAAGGATGAGCAGTTCTTC.

The V gene is TRBV2, the J gene TRBJ1-5; unclear D gene. CDR1 and CDR2 from the germline V gene are SNHLY and FYNNEI. The CDR3 runs 13 residues. The V gene lost 4 bases and the J gene lost 3 bases, with 7 bases spanning the gap. The CDR3: CASSAQINQPQHF. DNA for the CDR3: TGTGCCAGCAGTGCGCAAATCAATCAGCCCCAGCATTTT. Full variable domain (missing parts from reference TRBV2 and TRBJ1-5): EPEVTQTPSHQVTQMGQEVILRCVPISNHLYFYWYRQILGQKVEFLVSFYNNEISEKSEIFDDQFSVERPDGSNFTLKIRSTKLEDSAMYFCASSAQINQPQHFGDGTRLSIL.

This clonotype has a handful of counts. V and J are TRBV24-1 and TRBJ1-2; D call uncertain. Trimming stripped 2 bases from V and 6 bases from J, with 9 bases between. This CDR3 comprises 13 residues. Germline V gene data show CDR1 as KGHDR and CDR2 as SFDVKD. The CDR3 spells CATSDWGGNGYTF. CDR3 in DNA: TGTGCCACCAGTGATTGGGGAGGGAATGGCTACACCTTC.

The table lists this clonotype with many counts. The genes are TRBV28 and TRBJ2-1, with 8 bases fitting TRBD1. Trimming took 2 bases from V and 0 from J; bases not matched to a gene: 0. Germline V gives CDR1 MDHEN, CDR2 SYDVKM. The CDR3 totals 15 residues. CDR3 loop: CASSLTGGSYNEQFF. DNA for the CDR3: TGTGCCAGCAGTTTAACAGGGGGCTCCTACAATGAGCAGTTCTTC.

Ten or more counts support this clonotype. V and J are TRBV28 and TRBJ2-5, with D possibly being TRBD1 or TRBD2 (5 bases each). The CDR3 spans 12 residues. Germline CDR1 reads MDHEN; CDR2 reads SYDVKM. V lost 3 bases and J lost 6, with 8 bases in between. The CDR3 sequence: CASSFGGQTQYF. CDR3 DNA: TGTGCCAGCAGTTTTGGGGGACAGACCCAGTACTTC. The full variable domain, completed using reference TRBV28 and TRBJ2-5, is DVKVTQSSRYLVKRTGEKVFLECVQDMDHENMFWYRQDPGLGLRLIYFSYDVKMKEKGDIPEGYSVSREKKERFSLILESASTNQTSMYLCASSFGGQTQYFGPGTRLLVL.

This clonotype was recorded many times. This chain links TRBV3-1 with TRBJ2-1; 7 nucleotides match TRBD2. This CDR3 comprises 14 residues. The ends lost 4 bases at V and 8 bases at J; junction bases unmatched: 8. Germline CDR1 reads LGHDT; CDR2 reads YNNKEL (reference sequence). In DNA, the CDR3 is TGTGCCAGCAGCCGGCGGGAGACGTCGGATGAGCAGTTCTTC. It is translated as CASSRRETSDEQFF.

The chain links TRBV6-1 to TRBJ2-1, with D possibly TRBD2 on 7 matching bases. V was shortened by 4 bases and J by 4 bases, with 17 bases between the two germline ends. CDR1 and CDR2 (germline): MNHNS, SASEGT. The CDR3 is 16 residues long. CDR3 sequence: CASSVDGGRGYNEQFF. The CDR3 DNA reads as TGTGCCAGCAGTGTGGACGGGGGGCGTGGGTACAATGAGCAGTTCTTC.

This clonotype was seen repeatedly, ten times or more. V usage is TRBV11-2 and J usage is TRBJ2-7; no reliable D call. V dropped 3 bases and J dropped 3 bases, with 9 bases sitting between them. The CDR3 is made up of 13 amino acids. From germline, CDR1 is SGHAT and CDR2 FQNNGV. CDR3 coding DNA: TGTGCCAGCAGCTTGGGTTGGGGCTACGAGCAGTACTTC. The encoded protein is CASSLGWGYEQYF.

The gene calls are TRBV11-2 and TRBJ2-2, with D maybe TRBD2 (6 bases). Trimming left V 4 bases short and J 6 bases short, with 21 bases between. The CDR3 has 17 amino acids. Germline lookup yields CDR1 SGHAT and CDR2 FQNNGV. CDR3 nucleotides: TGTGCCAGCAGCTCGGGACTCAGTATCAAGTTGGCCGGGGAGCTGTTTTTT. Protein: CASSSGLSIKLAGELFF.

This clonotype appeared many times. V gene TRBV2 combines with J gene TRBJ1-1, with 10 bases identical to TRBD1. V trimming: 8 bases; J trimming: 5 bases; junction bases outside the gene matches: 8. Germline V gene lookup returns CDR1 SNHLY and CDR2 FYNNEI. This CDR3 comprises 14 residues. The DNA of the CDR3 is TGTGCCAGCGATAGACAGGGGGCGCGGACTGAAGCTTTCTTT. Protein: CASDRQGARTEAFF.

CDR3 sequence: CASSRGSSGANVLTF. For the CDR3, the DNA is TGTGCCAGCAGTCGAGGGAGCTCTGGGGCCAACGTCCTGACTTTC. V gene TRBV12-3 or TRBV12-4 combines with J gene TRBJ2-6, with a possible D match to TRBD2 (5 bases). Trimming left V 5 bases short and J 0 bases short, with 8 bases between. The CDR3 is 15 residues long.

The chain joins TRBV3-1 to TRBJ1-2; D perhaps matches TRBD1 (6 bases). The CDR3 has 17 amino acids. V shed 5 bases and J shed 2 bases, with 21 bases lying between them. Germline lookup yields CDR1 LGHDT and CDR2 YNNKEL (reference sequence). The CDR3 coding sequence is TGTGCCAGCAGCTCGCAAGGACTCAACCAGGGGAACTATGGCTACACCTTC. Residues: CASSSQGLNQGNYGYTF.

This clonotype was seen ten or more times. The J gene is TRBJ2-7, the V gene TRBV6-1; no definite D call. The CDR3 totals 13 residues. The V and J ends lost 6 bases and 3 bases respectively, with 12 bases between them. CDR1 is MNHNS, CDR2 SASEGT, per germline. CDR3 sequence: CASSFAGSYEQYF. The CDR3 DNA reads as TGTGCCAGCAGCTTCGCTGGCAGCTACGAGCAGTACTTC.

This clonotype has just a few counts. The CDR3 sequence: CASSEATEGAGIQYF. The DNA for the CDR3 is TGTGCCAGCAGTGAAGCGACAGAGGGGGCCGGCATTCAGTACTTC. V usage is TRBV6-1 and J usage is TRBJ2-4, with 7 positions matching TRBD1. The V gene end was trimmed by 0 bases and the J gene end by 9 bases; junction bases not matched to a gene: 8. Per the germline V gene, CDR1 is MNHNS and CDR2 is SASEGT. This CDR3 has 15 residues.

The gene calls are TRBV9 and TRBJ2-5; D uncertain. Trimming removed 4 bases from V and 4 bases from J, with 20 bases in between. CDR3 length equals 16 residues. Germline CDR1 and CDR2: SGDLS and YYNGEE. The CDR3 reads CASSPSTTHDGETQYF. The CDR3 DNA reads as TGTGCCAGCAGCCCTAGTACGACCCACGACGGAGAGACCCAGTACTTC.